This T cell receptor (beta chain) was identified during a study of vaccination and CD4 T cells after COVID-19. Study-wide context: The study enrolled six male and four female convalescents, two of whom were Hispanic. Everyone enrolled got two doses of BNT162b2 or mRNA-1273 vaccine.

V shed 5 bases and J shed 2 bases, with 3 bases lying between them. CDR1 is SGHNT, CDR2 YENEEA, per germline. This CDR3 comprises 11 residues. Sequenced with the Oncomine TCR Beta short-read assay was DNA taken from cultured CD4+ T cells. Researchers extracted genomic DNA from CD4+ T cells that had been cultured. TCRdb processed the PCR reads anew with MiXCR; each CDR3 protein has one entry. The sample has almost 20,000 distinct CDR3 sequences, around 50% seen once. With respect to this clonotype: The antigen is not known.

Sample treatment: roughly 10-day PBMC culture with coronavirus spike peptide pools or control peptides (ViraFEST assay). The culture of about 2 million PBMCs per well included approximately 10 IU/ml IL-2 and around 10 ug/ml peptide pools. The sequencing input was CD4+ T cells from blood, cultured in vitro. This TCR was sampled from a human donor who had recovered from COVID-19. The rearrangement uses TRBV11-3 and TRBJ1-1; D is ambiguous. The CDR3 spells CASSKNTEAFF. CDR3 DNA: TGTGCCAGCAGCAAAAACACTGAAGCTTTCTTT. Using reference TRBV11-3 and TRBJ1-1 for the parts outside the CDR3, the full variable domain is EAGVVQSPRYKIIEKKQPVAFWCNPISGHNTLYWYLQNLGQGPELLIRYENEEAVDDSQLPKDRFSAERLKGVDSTLKIQPAELGDSAVYLCASSKNTEAFFGQGTRLTVV.